The 4 T cell receptor beta chains below were found in one sample sequenced in a study of cytomegalovirus exposure and HLA in healthy donors. PCR was performed using 60 Vbeta and 13 Jbeta primers. Only in-frame clones appear in the TCRdb table, and some are missing; sequencing was by immunoSEQ multiplex PCR. The sample shows 130,000 or so clones, around three quarters of them seen only once. The source material was PBMCs. The receptors here all came from a man aged 40-49 years in good health and CMV-seronegative.

The chain recombines TRBV5-4 with TRBJ2-7; 7 bases map to TRBD1. The V gene's germline CDR1 is SGHNT and CDR2 YYREEE (reference sequence). The CDR3 has 16 amino acids. Trimming took 1 base from V and 6 from J; bases not matched to a gene: 13. The CDR3 region is CASSLFVAGGEVEQYF. The CDR3, as DNA: TGTGCCAGCAGCTTGTTTGTGGCAGGGGGAGAGGTCGAGCAGTACTTC.

The genes are TRBV6-1 and TRBJ1-4; perhaps TRBD1 as D (6 bases). The germline V gene encodes CDR1 MNHNS and CDR2 SASEGT. This CDR3 contains 14 residues. Between the trimmed V and J ends, which lost 3 bases and 4 bases, there was a span of 9 bases. The CDR3 DNA is TGTGCCAGCAGTGAGGACAGAAATAATGAAAAACTGTTTTTT. Protein: CASSEDRNNEKLFF.

Concerning this clone itself: The sample holds other DNA sequences that translate to the same CDR3. The chain recombines TRBV7-2 with TRBJ2-5; tentative D call: TRBD2 (5 bases). The CDR3 totals 14 residues. With 1 base removed from V and 4 bases from J, the gap between germline ends came to 10 bases. Germline CDR1 is SGHTA and CDR2 is FQGNSA. CDR3 nucleotide sequence: TGTGCCAGCAGCTTAGGGCTAGCAGGAGAGACCCAGTACTTC. This gives the protein CASSLGLAGETQYF.

The chain carries TRBV7-7 and TRBJ2-7; D possibly corresponds to TRBD1 (6 bases). There are 13 residues in the CDR3. CDR1 SSHAT and CDR2 FNYEAQ come from the germline V gene (reference sequence). The germline V and J ends were trimmed by 2 bases and 6 bases, with 11 bases remaining between them. Here the CDR3 reads CASSLTGKGEQYF. Written as DNA, the CDR3 is TGTGCCAGCAGCTTAACAGGGAAGGGCGAGCAGTACTTC.